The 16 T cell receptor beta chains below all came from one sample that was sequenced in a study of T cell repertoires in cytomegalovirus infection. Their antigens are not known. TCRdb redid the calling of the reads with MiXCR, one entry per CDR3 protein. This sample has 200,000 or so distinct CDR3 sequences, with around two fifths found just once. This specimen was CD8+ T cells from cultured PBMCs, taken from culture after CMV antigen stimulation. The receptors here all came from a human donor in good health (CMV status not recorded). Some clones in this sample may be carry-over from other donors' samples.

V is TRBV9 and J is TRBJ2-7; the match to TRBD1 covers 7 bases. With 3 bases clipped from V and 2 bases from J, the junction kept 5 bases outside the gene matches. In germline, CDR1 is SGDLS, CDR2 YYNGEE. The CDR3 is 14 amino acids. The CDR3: CASSGSGQTYEQYF. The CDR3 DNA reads TGTGCCAGCAGCGGCTCGGGACAGACCTACGAGCAGTACTTC.

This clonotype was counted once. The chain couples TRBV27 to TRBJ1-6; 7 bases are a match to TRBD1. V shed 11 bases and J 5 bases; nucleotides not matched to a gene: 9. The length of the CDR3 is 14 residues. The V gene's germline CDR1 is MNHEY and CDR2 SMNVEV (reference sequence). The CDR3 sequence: CASGLGTDNSPLHF. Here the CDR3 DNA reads TGTGCCTCCGGGCTGGGGACAGATAATTCACCCCTCCACTTT.

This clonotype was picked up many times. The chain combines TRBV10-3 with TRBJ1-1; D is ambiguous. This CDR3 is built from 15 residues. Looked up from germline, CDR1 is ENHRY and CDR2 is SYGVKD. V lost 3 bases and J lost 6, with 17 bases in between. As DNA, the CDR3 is TGTGCCATCAGTGATTTGCACCAAGAGCGGGCTGAAGCTTTCTTT. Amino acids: CAISDLHQERAEAFF.

The CDR3 reads CASSNNYFGADEQYF. The CDR3 DNA is TGTGCCAGCAGCAACAACTATTTCGGGGCCGACGAGCAGTACTTC. The chain combines TRBV11-2 with TRBJ2-7; tentatively, D is TRBD1 or TRBD2 (5 bases each). The germline gives CDR1 SGHAT, CDR2 FQNNGV. The CDR3 has 15 residues. Trimming removed 5 bases from V and 5 bases from J, with 19 bases in between.

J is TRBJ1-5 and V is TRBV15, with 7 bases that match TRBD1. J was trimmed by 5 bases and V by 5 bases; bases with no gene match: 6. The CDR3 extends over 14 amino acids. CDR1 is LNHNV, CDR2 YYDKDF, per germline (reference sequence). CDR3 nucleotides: TGTGCCACCAGCCTCAGGGGGAAGGATCAGCCCCAGCATTTT. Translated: CATSLRGKDQPQHF.

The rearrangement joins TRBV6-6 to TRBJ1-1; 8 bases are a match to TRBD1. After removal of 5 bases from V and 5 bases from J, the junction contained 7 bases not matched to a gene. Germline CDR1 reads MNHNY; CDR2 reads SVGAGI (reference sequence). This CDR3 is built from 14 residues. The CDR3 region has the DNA TGTGCCAGCAGTCCCAGGGGGCGGGGGACTGAAGCTTTCTTT. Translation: CASSPRGRGTEAFF.

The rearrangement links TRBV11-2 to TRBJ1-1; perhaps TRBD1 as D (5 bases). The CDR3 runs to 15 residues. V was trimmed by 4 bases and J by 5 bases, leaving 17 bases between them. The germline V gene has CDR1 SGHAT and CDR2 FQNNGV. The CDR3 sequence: CASSWVGQGGTEAFF. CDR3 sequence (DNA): TGTGCCAGCAGCTGGGTCGGGCAGGGTGGAACTGAAGCTTTCTTT.

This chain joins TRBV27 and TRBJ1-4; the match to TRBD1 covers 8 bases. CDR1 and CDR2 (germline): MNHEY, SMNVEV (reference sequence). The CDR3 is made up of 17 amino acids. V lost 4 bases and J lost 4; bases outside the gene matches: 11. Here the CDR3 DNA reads TGTGCCAGCAGTTCCTATGGACAGGGCGCAAATAATGAAAAACTGTTTTTT. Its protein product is CASSSYGQGANNEKLFF.

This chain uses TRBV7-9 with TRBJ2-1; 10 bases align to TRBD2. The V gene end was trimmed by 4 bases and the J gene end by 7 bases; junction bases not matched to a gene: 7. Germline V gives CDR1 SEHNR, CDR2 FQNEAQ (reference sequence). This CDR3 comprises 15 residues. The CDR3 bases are TGTGCCAGCAGCTACCCAGCGGGGGGGAAGAATGAGCAGTTCTTC. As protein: CASSYPAGGKNEQFF.

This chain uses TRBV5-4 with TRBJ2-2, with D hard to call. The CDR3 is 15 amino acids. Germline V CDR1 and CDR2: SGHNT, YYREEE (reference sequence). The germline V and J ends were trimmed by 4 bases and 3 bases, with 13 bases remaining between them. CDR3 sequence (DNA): TGTGCCAGCAGCGGAACTTCGGGTGACACCGGGGAGCTGTTTTTT. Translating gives CASSGTSGDTGELFF.

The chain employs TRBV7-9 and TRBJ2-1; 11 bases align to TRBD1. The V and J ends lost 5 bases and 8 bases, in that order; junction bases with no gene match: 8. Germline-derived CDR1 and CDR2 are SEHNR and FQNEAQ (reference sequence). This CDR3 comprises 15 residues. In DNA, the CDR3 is TGTGCCAGCAGCCCCCAAGGACAGGGGGCGGATGAGCAGTTCTTC. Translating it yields CASSPQGQGADEQFF. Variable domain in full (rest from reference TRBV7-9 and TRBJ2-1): DTGVSQNPRHKITKRGQNVTFRCDPISEHNRLYWYRQTLGQGPEFLTYFQNEAQLEKSRLLSDRFSAERPKGSFSTLEIQRTEQGDSAMYLCASSPQGQGADEQFFGPGTRLTVL.

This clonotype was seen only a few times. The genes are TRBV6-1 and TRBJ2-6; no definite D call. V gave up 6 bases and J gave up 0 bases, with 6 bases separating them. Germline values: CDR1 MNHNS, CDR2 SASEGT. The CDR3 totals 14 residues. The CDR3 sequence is CASRVPSGANVLTF. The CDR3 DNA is TGTGCCAGCAGGGTCCCCTCTGGGGCCAACGTCCTGACTTTC.

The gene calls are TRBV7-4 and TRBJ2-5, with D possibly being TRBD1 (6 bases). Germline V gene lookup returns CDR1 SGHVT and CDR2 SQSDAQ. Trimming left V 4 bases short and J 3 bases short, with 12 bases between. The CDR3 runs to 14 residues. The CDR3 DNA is TGTGCCAGCAGCTGGCAGGGGCGAGAAGAGACCCAGTACTTC. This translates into CASSWQGREETQYF.

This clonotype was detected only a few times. The CDR3 bases are TGTGCCAGCAGCCCTCAGACAGTTTACTATGGCTACACCTTC. Its translation is CASSPQTVYYGYTF. The V call is TRBV9, the J call TRBJ1-2; a weak D match, TRBD1 (5 bases). Germline-derived CDR1 and CDR2 are SGDLS and YYNGEE. The CDR3 has 14 residues. V lost 4 bases to trimming and J lost 3 bases, with 13 bases between them.

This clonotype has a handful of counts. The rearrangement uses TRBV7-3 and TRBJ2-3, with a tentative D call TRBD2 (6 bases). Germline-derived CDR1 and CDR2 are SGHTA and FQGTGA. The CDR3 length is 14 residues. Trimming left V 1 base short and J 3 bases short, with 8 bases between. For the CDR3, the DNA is TGTGCCAGCAGCTTAAGCGGGATAACAGATACGCAGTATTTT. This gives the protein CASSLSGITDTQYF.

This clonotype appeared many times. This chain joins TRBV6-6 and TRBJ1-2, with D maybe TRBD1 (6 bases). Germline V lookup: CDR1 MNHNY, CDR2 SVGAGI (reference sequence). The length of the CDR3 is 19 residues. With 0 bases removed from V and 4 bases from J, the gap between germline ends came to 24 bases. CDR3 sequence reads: CASSYSKKGHRPSVYGYTF. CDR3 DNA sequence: TGTGCCAGCAGTTACTCGAAGAAGGGACACCGCCCTTCTGTCTATGGCTACACCTTC.